This T cell receptor (beta chain) is drawn from a study of blood T cells in healthy people across ages. Points on this clonotype: Its target is not known.

Overall study results and limits: Percentage of naive T cells showed a strong correlation with TCR beta diversity.

The authors ran a second PCR of 7 to 11 cycles using a sample-barcoded 5' primer and a J-beta primer mix. In TCRdb, the 5' RACE reads were re-called with MiXCR into one record per CDR3 protein. The data contain 600,000 to 1,000,000 distinct CDR3 sequences, around 25% of them singletons. Healthy Caucasian individuals from Russia aged roughly 6 to 100 were enrolled as donors. The V end lost 4 bases, the J end lost 4 bases, and 14 bases lay between the germline ends. The germline CDR1 and CDR2 sequences are SGDLS and YYNGEE. The CDR3 loop spans 14 amino acids. This same sample was also taken into another study, of T cells of mothers and their children. That paper adds: A few healthy Caucasian mothers and their six children donated.

The material sequenced was blood. This chain connects TRBV9 to TRBJ1-2; the D is unclear. The sequence was obtained from a boy younger than 18 in good health. The CDR3 loop is CASSPTFEAYGYTF. The CDR3 nucleotides are TGTGCCAGCAGCCCAACCTTCGAAGCCTATGGCTACACCTTC.